Presented here are 2 T cell receptor beta chains from one specimen sequenced in a study of cytomegalovirus exposure and HLA in healthy donors. With 60 Vbeta and 13 Jbeta primers, the PCR was carried out. The method was immunoSEQ multiplex PCR; TCRdb's version includes in-frame clones alone and lacks a portion of them. The table includes tens of thousands of clones, about 80% detected once. Sequenced input: PBMCs. The receptors stem from a man younger than 35 in good health and CMV-seronegative.

This sequence joins TRBV7-9 and TRBJ1-2; 7 bases fit TRBD1. V lost 5 bases and J lost 4; bases outside the gene matches: 7. The CDR3 contains 14 residues. The germline gives CDR1 SEHNR, CDR2 FQNEAQ (reference sequence). The CDR3 region has the DNA TGTGCCAGCAGCACCCCGACAGGGACCTATGGCTACACCTTC. Its protein is CASSTPTGTYGYTF.

V and J are TRBV19 and TRBJ1-5; TRBD1 might be the D (6 bases). The CDR3 is made up of 16 amino acids. The V gene lost 5 bases and the J gene lost 2 bases, with 16 bases spanning the gap. Germline V gene data show CDR1 as LNHDA and CDR2 as SQIVND (reference sequence). In DNA, the CDR3 is TGTGCCAGTAGTCTCACTACAGGGAACGGCAATCAGCCCCAGCATTTT. It codes for CASSLTTGNGNQPQHF.